Listed below are T cell receptor beta chains from one sample, sequenced in a study of PD-L1 blockade in urothelial cancer. Measured with immunoSEQ multiplex PCR; TCRdb has only the in-frame clones, and not every one. This sample has tens of thousands of clones, with 90% found just once. This material consisted of PBMCs, taken around atezolizumab (anti-PD-L1) treatment. The source of these receptors is a man between 60 and 75 years old with urothelial cancer. CDR3s include the opening cysteine and the closing phenylalanine or tryptophan. D genes are given only for firm matches. Size is omitted from some rows. Given values are once, few, many or a class for expanded clones.

j_call,clone_size,v_call,d_call,cdr3_aa,cdr3_nt
TRBJ1-2,.,TRBV28,TRBD1,CASSSGQGSSGYTF,TGTGCCAGCAGTTCTGGACAGGGATCTAGTGGCTACACCTTC
TRBJ1-5,.,TRBV4-3,.,CASSPTFNQPQHF,TGCGCCAGCAGCCCTACTTTCAATCAGCCCCAGCATTTT
TRBJ1-2,.,TRBV27,TRBD1,CASSLDAGQDYGYTF,TGTGCCAGCAGTTTAGACGCGGGACAGGACTATGGCTACACCTTC
TRBJ2-3,.,TRBV4-1,TRBD2,CASSQDLAVTDTQYF,TGCGCCAGCAGCCAAGACCTAGCGGTGACAGATACGCAGTATTTT
TRBJ2-1,.,TRBV28,TRBD1,CASSPGQGPSKQFF,TGTGCCAGCAGCCCGGGACAGGGGCCCTCCAAGCAGTTCTTC
TRBJ1-5,.,TRBV6-5,TRBD1,CASSRDRGPNQPQHF,TGTGCCAGCAGCCGGGACAGGGGGCCTAATCAGCCCCAGCATTTT
TRBJ1-2,few,TRBV6-5,.,CASSYSRDMLLGYTF,TGTGCCAGCAGTTACAGCCGGGACATGCTTCTTGGCTACACCTTC
TRBJ1-2,.,TRBV7-2,.,CASSPQIVYGYTF,TGTGCCAGCAGCCCGCAGATCGTCTATGGCTACACCTTC
TRBJ1-2,.,TRBV9,TRBD1,CASSTGQGADTF,TGTGCCAGCAGCACCGGACAGGGGGCAGACACCTTC
TRBJ2-7,.,TRBV27,TRBD2,CASSLGLAGGINYEQYF,TGTGCCAGCAGTTTGGGACTAGCGGGGGGGATTAACTACGAGCAGTACTTC
TRBJ2-7,.,TRBV5-1,TRBD1,CASSTGQGGEQYF,TGCGCCAGCAGCACGGGACAGGGTGGCGAGCAGTACTTC
TRBJ2-5,.,TRBV6-6,.,CASSLKNSQETQYF,TGTGCCAGCAGTTTAAAAAACAGTCAAGAGACCCAGTACTTC
TRBJ2-7,.,TRBV5-5,TRBD1,CASNPKLIGQGSIGQYF,TGTGCCAGCAACCCGAAGCTTATTGGACAGGGTAGTATCGGGCAGTACTTC
TRBJ2-7,.,TRBV5-1,TRBD1,CASSLEFGDRVGEQYF,TGCGCCAGCAGCTTGGAATTCGGGGACAGGGTTGGCGAGCAGTACTTC
TRBJ2-3,.,TRBV5-1,TRBD1,CASRGGQGNTDTQYF,TGCGCCAGCAGGGGGGGACAGGGCAACACAGATACGCAGTATTTT
TRBJ2-7,.,TRBV11-2,.,CASSPSYEQYF,TGTGCCAGCAGCCCTTCCTACGAGCAGTACTTC
TRBJ2-7,.,TRBV9,.,CASSVVAQGNEQYF,TGTGCCAGCAGCGTAGTGGCACAGGGTAACGAGCAGTACTTC
TRBJ2-7,.,TRBV10-2,TRBD1,CASRQGTSYEQYF,TGCGCCAGCAGACAGGGGACCTCTTACGAGCAGTACTTC
TRBJ2-3,.,TRBV7-2,.,CASSVSGFTDTQYF,TGTGCCAGCAGCGTTAGCGGATTCACAGATACGCAGTATTTT
TRBJ2-7,.,TRBV27,.,CASSLKDPGQSSYEQYF,TGTGCCAGCAGTTTAAAAGACCCGGGACAAAGCTCCTACGAGCAGTACTTC
TRBJ2-6,.,TRBV6-1,TRBD2,CASSRGVSGANVLTF,TGTGCCAGCAGCCGGGGGGTCTCTGGGGCCAACGTCCTGACTTTC
TRBJ2-7,.,TRBV7-2,TRBD1,CASSPRTGPYEQYF,TGTGCCAGCAGCCCCCGGACAGGGCCCTACGAGCAGTACTTC
TRBJ2-5,.,TRBV7-2,.,CASSLDRGTQYF,TGTGCCAGCAGCTTAGATAGGGGAACCCAGTACTTC
TRBJ2-5,.,TRBV2,.,CASSGGAGETQYF,TGTGCCAGCAGTGGGGGCGCCGGGGAGACCCAGTACTTC
TRBJ2-7,.,TRBV28,TRBD1,CASSLLGTGGNYEQYF,TGTGCCAGCAGTTTACTCGGGACAGGAGGAAACTACGAGCAGTACTTC
TRBJ2-2,once,TRBV7-3,TRBD2,CASRLAADTGELFF,TGTGCCAGCCGACTAGCCGCGGACACCGGGGAGCTGTTTTTT
TRBJ1-6,once,TRBV6-5,.,CASSQTGYQNSPLHF,TGTGCCAGCAGCCAGACGGGATATCAGAATTCACCCCTCCACTTT
TRBJ2-5,.,TRBV7-2,TRBD2,CASRNSSGAQETQYF,TGTGCCAGCAGAAACTCTAGCGGAGCCCAAGAGACCCAGTACTTC
TRBJ2-7,.,TRBV10-3,TRBD2,CAISEGLAGEQYF,TGTGCCATCAGTGAGGGACTAGCGGGCGAGCAGTACTTC
TRBJ1-5,.,TRBV4-1,TRBD1,CASSLRTGLNQPQHF,TGCGCCAGCAGCCTTCGGACAGGGCTCAATCAGCCCCAGCATTTT
TRBJ2-5,.,TRBV5-4,.,CASSFRVRETQYF,TGTGCCAGCAGCTTTCGAGTCAGGGAGACCCAGTACTTC
TRBJ1-1,.,TRBV11-2,TRBD1,CASSLVAFGTGGTEAFF,TGTGCCAGCAGCTTAGTGGCGTTTGGGACAGGGGGCACTGAAGCTTTCTTT
TRBJ2-7,.,TRBV5-1,TRBD2,CASSFSGVAYEQYF,TGCGCCAGCAGCTTTAGCGGGGTGGCCTACGAGCAGTACTTC
TRBJ2-3,.,TRBV18,TRBD1,CASSGRQGLTDTQYF,TGTGCCAGCTCAGGGAGACAGGGGCTAACAGATACGCAGTATTTT
TRBJ1-3,.,TRBV7-2,TRBD1,CASSPGQTSGNTIYF,TGTGCCAGCAGCCCGGGACAGACCTCTGGAAACACCATATATTTT
TRBJ2-5,.,TRBV5-1,.,CASSLANGGETQYF,TGCGCCAGCAGCTTGGCCAATGGCGGAGAGACCCAGTACTTC
TRBJ2-5,.,TRBV27,.,CASSRRREETQYF,TGTGCCAGCAGTCGTCGACGGGAAGAGACCCAGTACTTC
TRBJ2-1,.,TRBV15,.,CATSRSANEQFF,TGTGCCACCAGCAGGAGCGCCAATGAGCAGTTCTTC
TRBJ2-2,.,TRBV19,TRBD1,CASSIGTGAGELFF,TGTGCCAGTAGTATAGGGACAGGGGCCGGGGAGCTGTTTTTT
TRBJ2-7,.,TRBV7-2,TRBD2,CASSLGTRDEQYF,TGTGCCAGCAGCTTAGGGACTAGGGACGAGCAGTACTTC
TRBJ1-3,.,TRBV6-1,.,CASGDLTGNTIYF,TGTGCCAGTGGGGACTTAACTGGAAACACCATATATTTT
TRBJ1-2,.,TRBV9,.,CASSPDPLQGLGYTF,TGTGCCAGCAGCCCAGACCCTCTCCAGGGGCTCGGCTACACCTTC
TRBJ2-1,.,TRBV28,TRBD1,CASSRGQVYNEQFF,TGTGCCAGCAGCCGAGGACAGGTATACAATGAGCAGTTCTTC
TRBJ1-4,once,TRBV5-1,.,CASSLVGQINEKLFF,TGCGCCAGCAGCTTGGTCGGACAAATTAATGAAAAACTGTTTTTT
TRBJ1-3,.,TRBV5-1,.,CASAGEGGNTIYF,TGCGCCAGCGCAGGGGAAGGCGGAAACACCATATATTTT
TRBJ1-2,.,TRBV27,.,CASSPTDRANYGYTF,TGTGCCAGCAGTCCCACGGACAGAGCTAACTATGGCTACACCTTC
TRBJ2-1,.,TRBV7-7,TRBD1,CASSLRSPGQGVDEQFF,TGTGCTAGCAGCTTAAGGTCACCCGGACAGGGTGTAGATGAGCAGTTCTTC
TRBJ1-4,.,TRBV15,TRBD1,CATSRELLRQGGYEKLFF,TGTGCCACCAGCAGAGAACTATTAAGACAGGGAGGATACGAAAAACTGTTTTTT
TRBJ2-7,.,TRBV6-1,.,CASSVGGVEQYF,TGTGCCAGCAGTGTAGGGGGGGTCGAGCAGTACTTC
TRBJ1-1,once,TRBV5-1,.,CASSLQGTEAFF,TGCGCCAGCAGCTTGCAGGGGACTGAAGCTTTCTTT
TRBJ2-7,.,TRBV11-2,TRBD2,CASSLDRGGGLEQYF,TGTGCCAGCAGCTTAGATCGGGGCGGGGGTCTCGAGCAGTACTTC
TRBJ1-5,.,TRBV7-9,TRBD1,CASSPDREGLMPQHF,TGTGCCAGCAGCCCGGACAGGGAGGGCCTCATGCCCCAGCATTTT
TRBJ2-7,.,TRBV5-1,.,CASSLGTDYEQYF,TGCGCCAGCAGCTTGGGGACAGACTACGAGCAGTACTTC
TRBJ2-7,.,TRBV2,TRBD2,CASSDRLAGSSYEQYF,TGTGCCAGCAGTGATAGGCTAGCGGGTAGCTCCTACGAGCAGTACTTC